This is a list of T cell receptor beta chains from one sample in a study of OX40 agonist ivuxolimab in advanced cancers. The method was immunoSEQ multiplex PCR; TCRdb's version includes in-frame clones alone and lacks a portion of them. The sample lists over 15,000 clones, roughly four fifths seen once, with 3% to 4% in the top ten. The sample in question was CD4+ or CD8+ T cells sorted from blood, obtained in a trial of the OX40 agonist ivuxolimab. These receptors came from an adult with an advanced solid tumor such as melanoma, head and neck, liver or kidney cancer. The CDR3 runs from the conserved cysteine through the conserved F or W. The D gene is left open where the match is weak. Only some rows state a clone size, as once, few, many or a class for expanded clones.

cdr3_nt cdr3_aa j_call cdr3_length d_call v_call clone_size
TGTGCCAGCAGTTTGGGAAATGTCTGGTCAGCAACTAATGAAAAACTGTTTTTT CASSLGNVWSATNEKLFF TRBJ1-4 18 . TRBV28 .
TGTGCCAGCAGTTTAGAGGGAGTGAACACTGAAGCTTTCTTT CASSLEGVNTEAFF TRBJ1-1 14 . TRBV27 .
TGTGCCAGCAGATGGACTAGCGGGAGGGTTGAGCAGTTCTTC CASRWTSGRVEQFF TRBJ2-1 14 TRBD2 TRBV2 .
TGCGCCAGCCACGAGGGAGAGACCCAGTACTTC CASHEGETQYF TRBJ2-5 11 . TRBV5-1 .
TGCGCCAGCAGCCAGGGGGGATGGGAGACCCAGTACTTC CASSQGGWETQYF TRBJ2-5 13 . TRBV4-1 .
TGTGCCAGTAGCCAGGACTCGAGGGGACGAGCGAACACCGGGGAGCTGTTTTTT CASSQDSRGRANTGELFF TRBJ2-2 18 . TRBV19 once
TGTGCCAGCATCGTAAACAGGGTGGGCACTGAAGCTTTCTTT CASIVNRVGTEAFF TRBJ1-1 14 . TRBV27 .
TGTGCCAGCAGTGCCAGGGGGCGAACTAATGAAAAACTGTTTTTT CASSARGRTNEKLFF TRBJ1-4 15 TRBD1 TRBV6-1 .
TGTGCCAGCTCACCCGGCCAGAACACTGAAGCTTTCTTT CASSPGQNTEAFF TRBJ1-1 13 . TRBV18 .
TGTGCCAGCAGTTTTTCCAGGTCTCACTACGAGCAGTACTTC CASSFSRSHYEQYF TRBJ2-7 14 . TRBV28 .
TGTGCCAGCAGCTTAGCAGGGGGCGCTGACGAGCAGTACTTC CASSLAGGADEQYF TRBJ2-7 14 TRBD1 TRBV7-9 .
TGTGCCAGCAAACCGGGGGGGGGAGATACGCAGTATTTT CASKPGGGDTQYF TRBJ2-3 13 TRBD2 TRBV6-1 .
TGTGCCAGCAGTCCGCCACCGGGACTAGCGGGCAGCACAGATACGCAGTATTTT CASSPPPGLAGSTDTQYF TRBJ2-3 18 TRBD2 TRBV28 .
TGTGCCAGCAGTGGGACAGCGAACACTGAAGCTTTCTTT CASSGTANTEAFF TRBJ1-1 13 TRBD1 TRBV7-6 .
TGTGCCAGCAGCCAAGTAATCTTGGGACTCCCCAGCCAATTT CASSQVILGLPSQF TRBJ2-3 14 . TRBV14 .
TGTGCCAGCAGCCAAAAGACCGCCTACAATGAGCAGTTCTTC CASSQKTAYNEQFF TRBJ2-1 14 . TRBV7-9 .
TGCGCCAGCAGCCAAGGCAGGGGGGATGAGCAGTTCTTC CASSQGRGDEQFF TRBJ2-1 13 . TRBV4-3 .
TGCGCCAGCAGCTTCGAGCATGAGCAGTTCTTC CASSFEHEQFF TRBJ2-1 11 . TRBV5-1 .
TGTGCCAGCAGCGTGGAAGCGGGAGTTAAGAACAATGAGCAGTTCTTC CASSVEAGVKNNEQFF TRBJ2-1 16 TRBD2 TRBV9 .
TGTGCCAGCAGGCCCCTTGCTAGCGGGAGGGTTGGGCAGTTCTTC CASRPLASGRVGQFF TRBJ2-1 15 TRBD2 TRBV28 .
TGCGCCAGCAGCCGGGGGGACCAAGAGACCCAGTACTTC CASSRGDQETQYF TRBJ2-5 13 TRBD2 TRBV5-1 .
TGTGCCAGCAGCTTAAGAGGGGTTAGCACAGATACGCAGTATTTT CASSLRGVSTDTQYF TRBJ2-3 15 . TRBV7-6 .
TGTGCCAGCAGCATCGACAGCTATGGCTACACCTTC CASSIDSYGYTF TRBJ1-2 12 . TRBV9 .
TGTGCCAGCAGCTTGGGGCAGGGGCCTGGCTACACCTTC CASSLGQGPGYTF TRBJ1-2 13 . TRBV5-6 once
TGTGCCAGCAGCCCCTCTGGCGGGGGGCTCTATGAGCAGTTCTTC CASSPSGGGLYEQFF TRBJ2-1 15 TRBD2 TRBV5-5 .
TGTGCCAGCAGCTTAGTATCTCGGTGGGATGAGCAGTTCTTC CASSLVSRWDEQFF TRBJ2-1 14 . TRBV7-9 .
TGTGCCAGCAGCTTGGAGCGGGGCCCGGGCCCCTACGAGCAGTACTTC CASSLERGPGPYEQYF TRBJ2-7 16 TRBD2 TRBV11-3 .
TGTGCCAGCAGTGAAGATCTAGGCCCCACTGAAGCTTTCTTT CASSEDLGPTEAFF TRBJ1-1 14 . TRBV6-1 .
TGTGCCAGCAGCCCTAACAGGGGCCGCTATGGCTACACCTTC CASSPNRGRYGYTF TRBJ1-2 14 TRBD1 TRBV5-4 .
TGTGCCAGCAGTTCCCAGGTTGGGAACACTGAAGCTTTCTTT CASSSQVGNTEAFF TRBJ1-1 14 . TRBV28 .
TGTGCCAGCAGCCTCATGACTGAAGCTTTCTTT CASSLMTEAFF TRBJ1-1 11 . TRBV7-2 once
TGTGCCAGCAGCTTAGATAGGCAGGGCGCTAGCGGGAGATACAATGAGCAGTTCTTC CASSLDRQGASGRYNEQFF TRBJ2-1 19 TRBD2 TRBV11-2 .
TGTGCCAGCAGTGAATGGGACAGGGGGCAGAGTGGCTACACCTTC CASSEWDRGQSGYTF TRBJ1-2 15 TRBD1 TRBV6-1 few
TGTGCCAGCAGTGAAATGCGGGAGGGCCCGGAGACCCAGTACTTC CASSEMREGPETQYF TRBJ2-5 15 TRBD2 TRBV6-1 .
TGTGCCTGGAGTGTACGGGGCCGAAGCTCCTACAATGAGCAGTTCTTC CAWSVRGRSSYNEQFF TRBJ2-1 16 . TRBV30 .
TGCAGTGCCTGGCGGGAGGAGACCCAGTACTTC CSAWREETQYF TRBJ2-5 11 TRBD2 TRBV20-1 few
TGTGCCAGCAGCGTGGACAGGGCGTTCGCCTACGAGCAGTACTTC CASSVDRAFAYEQYF TRBJ2-7 15 TRBD1 TRBV5-4 .
TGCAGCGCGATTAAAGAAGAGCTGTTTTTT CSAIKEELFF TRBJ1-4 10 . TRBV29-1 few
TGTGCCTGGAGGGGGCTCAGGGGAAGCTACGAGCAGTACTTC CAWRGLRGSYEQYF TRBJ2-7 14 . TRBV30 few
TGTGCCAGCAGTGCGGGCGGAAGCTCTGGAAACACCATATATTTT CASSAGGSSGNTIYF TRBJ1-3 15 . TRBV25-1 .
TGTGCCAGCAGCTACCCACTGGACTACGAGCAGTACTTC CASSYPLDYEQYF TRBJ2-7 13 . TRBV5-6 few
TGCGCCAGCAGCTACTCAGTGAATAATTCACCCCTCCACTTT CASSYSVNNSPLHF TRBJ1-6 14 . TRBV5-1 few
TGTGCCACCTCGAGGAGGGATTCCTACGAGCAGTACTTC CATSRRDSYEQYF TRBJ2-7 13 . TRBV19 few
TGTGCCAGCACTCGTGGGGCCGCGAACACCGGGGAGCTGTTTTTT CASTRGAANTGELFF TRBJ2-2 15 . TRBV6-1 .
TGTGCCAGCGAAAGTGAGGGTCAGCCCCAGCATTTT CASESEGQPQHF TRBJ1-5 12 . TRBV28 few
TGTGCCATCAAAGGACAGGGGGCGCGAGGCGGGGAGCTGTTTTTT CAIKGQGARGGELFF TRBJ2-2 15 TRBD1 TRBV10-3 once
TGCGCCAGCACCCATGGGGACAGGGGCCCCCAAGAGACCCAGTACTTC CASTHGDRGPQETQYF TRBJ2-5 16 TRBD1 TRBV5-1 .
TGTGCCAGTAGTATCTACGCAGGGTTAATCTCTGGGGCCAACGTCCTGACTTTC CASSIYAGLISGANVLTF TRBJ2-6 18 . TRBV19 .
TGTGCCTGGAGTCCGGGAGGCGGGCAGTACTTC CAWSPGGGQYF TRBJ2-5 11 TRBD2 TRBV30 .
TGTGCCAGCAGCTCAGTTCGGACAGGACCTACCTACGAGCAGTACTTC CASSSVRTGPTYEQYF TRBJ2-7 16 TRBD1 TRBV13 once
TGCGCCAGCAGCTTGGCCGTGGGGGCCGCTGAAGCTTTCTTT CASSLAVGAAEAFF TRBJ1-1 14 . TRBV5-1 .
TGTGCCAGCAGCTTAAAAGCTAACACTGAAGCTTTCTTT CASSLKANTEAFF TRBJ1-1 13 . TRBV7-3 once
TGTGCCACCAGCAGGACCGGGAGTGCTTCACCCCTCCACTTT CATSRTGSASPLHF TRBJ1-6 14 . TRBV15 .